What follows are 29 T cell receptor beta chains derived from one specimen sequenced in a study of blood T cell repertoires in COVID-19 (TCRdb year 2020). The receptor library was made with the immunoSEQ multiplex PCR assay. Held by TCRdb, this immuneACCESS table contains in-frame sequences only and omits some clones. Under half of the omission traces to an unresolved V gene where checked; the cause of the rest is unknown. This sample holds about 270,000 clones; roughly 91% were observed only once. The ten largest clones capture under 2.5% of the sample. Sequencing used PBMCs or T cells enriched from blood (not recorded which). The receptors shown here come from a woman aged 55-69 years in a cohort exposed to, infected with or recovered from COVID-19 (not recorded which).

The chain joins TRBV29-1 to TRBJ1-2, with TRBD1 as a possible D gene (5 bases). The CDR3 length is 13 residues. CDR1 and CDR2 from the germline V gene are SQVTM and ANQGSEA. Trimming took 6 bases from V and 2 from J, leaving 13 bases between them. In DNA, the CDR3 is TGCAGCGTCACCGGGGGAGCCAACTATGGCTACACCTTC. This gives the protein CSVTGGANYGYTF.

For the CDR3, the DNA is TGCGCCAGCGGCCCGGCCGGGACTGGGAACACCGGGGAGCTGTTTTTT. It yields the protein CASGPAGTGNTGELFF. The V and J genes are TRBV10-1 and TRBJ2-2, with TRBD2 as a possible D gene (6 bases). Looked up from germline, CDR1 is WNHNN and CDR2 is SYGVQD (reference sequence). This CDR3 is built from 16 residues. The V end lost 8 bases, the J end lost 1 base, and 17 bases lay between the germline ends.

This chain links TRBV4-3 with TRBJ2-2; TRBD1 is a possible D gene (6 bases). Germline V CDR1 and CDR2: LGHNA, YSLEER. The CDR3 runs to 15 residues. Trimming cost V 3 bases and J 2 bases, with 10 bases left between them. This CDR3 is CASSQTGFNTGELFF. The CDR3 DNA is TGCGCCAGCAGCCAGACAGGATTCAACACCGGGGAGCTGTTTTTT.

The chain has TRBV18 and TRBJ2-1; tentative D call: TRBD2 (6 bases). The V gene lost 1 base and the J gene lost 5 bases, with 6 bases spanning the gap. CDR1 KGHSH and CDR2 LQKENI come from the germline V gene. The CDR3 extends over 13 amino acids. The CDR3 here is CASSPLADNEQFF. The DNA of the CDR3 is TGTGCCAGCTCACCACTAGCGGACAATGAGCAGTTCTTC.

The V gene is TRBV18, the J gene TRBJ1-1; unclear D gene. Germline assignment: CDR1 KGHSH and CDR2 LQKENI. The CDR3 is 15 residues long. V shed 2 bases and J shed 4 bases, with 14 bases lying between them. The chain's CDR3 is CASSPVKESSTEAFF. CDR3 DNA: TGTGCCAGCTCACCAGTTAAGGAGTCATCCACTGAAGCTTTCTTT.

The chain carries TRBV5-1 and TRBJ2-1, with TRBD2 matching 10 bases. Per germline, CDR1 SGHRS and CDR2 YFSETQ. The CDR3 runs to 15 residues. V was pared by 8 bases and J by 7 bases, with 12 bases of the junction left unmatched. CDR3 region: CASRILAGNQNEQFF. The DNA of the CDR3 is TGCGCCAGTAGAATACTAGCGGGAAACCAGAATGAGCAGTTCTTC.

CDR3 sequence: CASSLSGSSYNEQFF. The CDR3 bases are TGTGCCAGCAGTTTGAGCGGTAGCTCCTACAATGAGCAGTTCTTC. J is TRBJ2-1 and V is TRBV28; TRBD2 is a possible D gene (5 bases). Germline V gives CDR1 MDHEN, CDR2 SYDVKM. Between the trimmed V and J ends, which lost 3 bases and 0 bases, there was a span of 9 bases. There are 15 residues in the CDR3.

The chain links TRBV5-1 to TRBJ2-3; TRBD2 matches 13 bases. The CDR3 runs to 17 residues. Germline V CDR1 and CDR2: SGHRS, YFSETQ. Trimming removed 2 bases from V and 5 bases from J; junction bases left unmatched: 8. Here the CDR3 reads CASSLTTSGRAEDTQYF. DNA for the CDR3: TGCGCCAGCAGCTTAACCACTAGCGGGAGGGCCGAAGATACGCAGTATTTT.

V usage is TRBV7-2 and J usage is TRBJ1-1; D might be TRBD1 (6 bases). V shed 6 bases and J shed 1 base, with 12 bases lying between them. The CDR3 totals 14 residues. Germline-derived CDR1 and CDR2 are SGHTA and FQGNSA. The CDR3 loop reads CASSPDSWNTEAFF. The CDR3 DNA is TGTGCCAGCAGTCCGGACAGTTGGAACACTGAAGCTTTCTTT. Together with reference TRBV7-2 and TRBJ1-1, the CDR3 gives the full variable domain: GAGVSQSPSNKVTEKGKDVELRCDPISGHTALYWYRQSLGQGLEFLIYFQGNSAPDKSGLPSDRFSAERTGGSVSTLTIQRTQQEDSAVYLCASSPDSWNTEAFFGQGTRLTVV.

This chain connects TRBV2 to TRBJ1-2; D might be TRBD1 (5 bases). Trimming removed 3 bases from V and 2 bases from J, with 16 bases in between. The CDR3 runs to 16 residues. CDR1 and CDR2 (germline): SNHLY, FYNNEI. The CDR3 nucleotides read TGTGCCAGCAGTGATAGCTTTGACAGCTCCAACTATGGCTACACCTTC. It is translated as CASSDSFDSSNYGYTF.

Only a few counts were recorded for this clone. The gene calls are TRBV11-2 and TRBJ2-5, with 10 bases matching TRBD2. Trimming cost V 5 bases and J 7 bases; bases outside gene matches: 13. There are 16 residues in the CDR3. Germline assignment: CDR1 SGHAT and CDR2 FQNNGV. The chain's CDR3 is CASSIGLAATGGTQYF. In nucleotides, the CDR3 is TGTGCCAGCAGCATCGGACTAGCGGCCACTGGGGGGACCCAGTACTTC.

V is TRBV4-2 and J is TRBJ2-7; 12 bases agree with TRBD2. The V and J ends lost 1 base and 4 bases, in that order; junction bases with no gene match: 5. This CDR3 contains 16 residues. From germline, CDR1 is LGHNA and CDR2 YNFKEQ. In DNA form, the CDR3 reads TGTGCCAGCAGCCAAGTACTAGCGGGAGGCAGTTACGAGCAGTACTTC. This translates into CASSQVLAGGSYEQYF.

This chain connects TRBV27 to TRBJ2-7; possible D gene TRBD1, 6 bases. The germline CDR1 and CDR2 sequences are MNHEY and SMNVEV (reference sequence). The CDR3 consists of 14 residues. V gave up 7 bases and J gave up 2 bases, with 15 bases separating them. The CDR3 DNA sequence: TGTGCCAGCACCCAGACAGGCTTTCCCTACGAGCAGTACTTC. Translated: CASTQTGFPYEQYF.

The genes are TRBV7-8 and TRBJ1-2; TRBD1 aligns across 8 bases. CDR1 SGHVS and CDR2 FQNEAQ come from the germline V gene. Unmatched junction bases numbered 9, after V lost 2 bases and J lost 4 bases. This CDR3 region has 16 residues. CDR3 in DNA: TGTGCCAGCAGCTTATCGGACAGGGATGACTTCTATGGCTACACCTTC. It yields the protein CASSLSDRDDFYGYTF.

The chain joins TRBV9 to TRBJ1-1; 9 bases fit TRBD1. This CDR3 comprises 13 residues. The ends lost 0 bases at V and 7 bases at J; junction bases unmatched: 1. CDR1 is SGDLS and CDR2 is YYNGEE in the germline V gene. The CDR3 spells CASSVGTGVEAFF. CDR3 sequence (DNA): TGTGCCAGCAGCGTAGGGACAGGGGTTGAAGCTTTCTTT.

The V call is TRBV28, the J call TRBJ2-3; 8 nucleotides line up with TRBD1. The J segment lost 0 bases and the V segment lost 6 bases, leaving 5 bases of the junction unmatched. This CDR3 has 15 residues. The germline V gene has CDR1 MDHEN and CDR2 SYDVKM. The CDR3 reads CASRSQGASTDTQYF. As DNA, the CDR3 is TGTGCCAGCAGAAGTCAGGGGGCGAGCACAGATACGCAGTATTTT. The full variable domain, in which reference TRBV28 and TRBJ2-3 provide the parts outside the CDR3, is DVKVTQSSRYLVKRTGEKVFLECVQDMDHENMFWYRQDPGLGLRLIYFSYDVKMKEKGDIPEGYSVSREKKERFSLILESASTNQTSMYLCASRSQGASTDTQYFGPGTRLTVL.

This clone was counted only a few times. In the same sample, other DNA sequences code for this CDR3. The rearrangement joins TRBV7-8 to TRBJ2-7; D remains unclear. The germline V and J ends were trimmed by 5 bases and 4 bases, with 6 bases remaining between them. The CDR3 extends over 11 amino acids. CDR1 and CDR2 from the germline V gene are SGHVS and FQNEAQ. Written as DNA, the CDR3 is TGTGCCAGCAGCCCCCTATACGAGCAGTACTTC. As protein: CASSPLYEQYF.

V is TRBV21-1 and J is TRBJ2-1; the DNA was not compared with TRBD1, the D call given in the table. TRBV21-1 is tagged as a pseudogene. The CDR3 has 18 residues. In nucleotides, the CDR3 is TGTGCCAGCAGCAATTTTGGACAGGCGAAAAGCTCCTACAATGAGCAGTTCTTC. It yields the protein CASSNFGQAKSSYNEQFF.

Only a few counts were recorded for this clone. The CDR3 is CASSLGQTSGSPYEQYF. The DNA of the CDR3 is TGCGCCAGCAGCTTGGGACAGACTAGCGGGAGTCCATACGAGCAGTACTTC. This chain links TRBV5-1 with TRBJ2-7, with TRBD2 matching over 12 bases. Germline CDR1 is SGHRS and CDR2 is YFSETQ. Trimming cost V 0 bases and J 4 bases; bases outside gene matches: 8. CDR3 length: 17 amino acids. The full variable domain, rest sourced from reference TRBV5-1 and TRBJ2-7, is KAGVTQTPRYLIKTRGQQVTLSCSPISGHRSVSWYQQTPGQGLQFLFEYFSETQRNKGNFPGRFSGRQFSNSRSEMNVSTLELGDSALYLCASSLGQTSGSPYEQYFGPGTRLTVT.

The V call is TRBV9, the J call TRBJ2-5; TRBD1 agrees at 11 bases. Per the germline V gene, CDR1 is SGDLS and CDR2 is YYNGEE. This CDR3 is built from 15 residues. V gave up 7 bases and J gave up 5 bases; unmatched junction bases: 10. CDR3 loop: CASSSGTGGLETQYF. DNA for the CDR3: TGTGCCAGCTCCTCTGGGACAGGGGGTTTGGAGACCCAGTACTTC.

This clone was counted a single time. The chain couples TRBV5-1 to TRBJ2-7; D is unclear. V lost 7 bases to trimming and J lost 1 base, with 12 bases between them. CDR3 size: 13 residues. Per germline, CDR1 SGHRS and CDR2 YFSETQ. CDR3 bases: TGCGCCAGCGGAAGAGGCGTTTCCTACGAGCAGTACTTC. This translates into CASGRGVSYEQYF.

Comment on this clone: This specimen includes other DNA sequences encoding the same CDR3. The rearrangement uses TRBV19 and TRBJ1-5, with 7 bases matching TRBD1. Germline values: CDR1 LNHDA, CDR2 SQIVND (reference sequence). The J segment lost 4 bases and the V segment lost 3 bases, leaving 0 bases of the junction unmatched. CDR3 size: 13 residues. CDR3 in amino acids: CASSMTGNQPQHF. The CDR3 DNA is TGTGCCAGTAGTATGACAGGGAATCAGCCCCAGCATTTT.

V usage is TRBV28 and J usage is TRBJ1-2; 8 nucleotides align to TRBD1. The germline gives CDR1 MDHEN, CDR2 SYDVKM. With V trimmed by 6 bases and J by 2 bases, 2 bases remained unmatched. This CDR3 is built from 13 residues. In nucleotides, the CDR3 is TGTGCCAGCAGGCGGACAGGGAACTATGGCTACACCTTC. It is translated as CASRRTGNYGYTF.

This clone appeared a few times. The V gene is TRBV14, the J gene TRBJ2-7; possibly TRBD1 for D (5 bases). The CDR3 is 16 amino acids. Trimming removed 2 bases from V and 0 bases from J, with 14 bases in between. CDR1 and CDR2 (germline): SGHDN, FVKESK. Here the CDR3 DNA reads TGTGCCAGCAGCCAAATCGCGACAGCCTTCTCCTACGAGCAGTACTTC. This encodes CASSQIATAFSYEQYF.

The chain joins TRBV27 to TRBJ2-1, with 8 nucleotides matching TRBD2. The CDR3 is made up of 17 amino acids. V trimming: 0 bases; J trimming: 3 bases; junction bases outside the gene matches: 7. Germline V gene data show CDR1 as MNHEY and CDR2 as SMNVEV (reference sequence). Here the CDR3 reads CASSLSLTSVDYNEQFF. The CDR3 region has the DNA TGTGCCAGCAGTTTATCCCTGACTAGCGTGGACTACAATGAGCAGTTCTTC.

J is TRBJ2-3 and V is TRBV18, with TRBD1 matching over 8 bases. This CDR3 has 15 amino acids. Per germline, CDR1 KGHSH and CDR2 LQKENI. V gave up 3 bases and J gave up 1 base; unmatched junction bases: 3. In DNA form, the CDR3 reads TGTGCCAGCTCACCCGACAGGGGCCGCACAGATACGCAGTATTTT. It is translated as CASSPDRGRTDTQYF.

The genes are TRBV5-1 and TRBJ2-2; tentative D call: TRBD2 (5 bases). V dropped 0 bases and J dropped 8 bases, with 14 bases sitting between them. The CDR3 totals 15 residues. CDR1 and CDR2 from the germline V gene are SGHRS and YFSETQ. As DNA, the CDR3 is TGCGCCAGCAGCTTGGTGGTTTTCGGGGAAGGGGAGCTGTTTTTT. It encodes CASSLVVFGEGELFF.

This rearrangement joins TRBV27 to TRBJ2-3; no firm D call. V lost 2 bases, J lost 2 bases, and 5 bases lay in between. There are 13 residues in the CDR3. Per the germline V gene, CDR1 is MNHEY and CDR2 is SMNVEV (reference sequence). The CDR3 loop is CASSLVYTDTQYF. In DNA, the CDR3 is TGTGCCAGCAGTTTAGTGTACACAGATACGCAGTATTTT.

V gene TRBV5-1 combines with J gene TRBJ2-5, with 8 bases that match TRBD1. J lost 5 bases, V lost 4 bases, and 4 bases had no gene match. The CDR3 consists of 13 residues. Germline-derived CDR1 and CDR2 are SGHRS and YFSETQ. This CDR3 reads CASSQGAGETQYF. The CDR3 bases are TGCGCCAGCAGCCAGGGGGCAGGGGAGACCCAGTACTTC.